Presented here are 27 T cell receptor beta chains from one specimen sequenced in a study of regulatory T cells in long-lasting Graves disease. The time point denotes: persistent/refractory GD, antithyroid drugs over 5 years with positive TRAb. From PBMCs, RNA was extracted and then used to make the TCR library. Arm-PCR of CDR3 regions with iRepertoire HTBI primers generated TCR beta libraries. MiXCR, applied by TCRdb to the multiplex PCR reads, yields one record per CDR3 protein. The profile shows about 660,000 distinct CDR3 sequences, 30% of them singletons. The sample in question was peripheral blood mononuclear cells (PBMCs), obtained when the disease was refractory, from a patient treated with antithyroid drugs. These receptors all stem from a female donor with Graves disease.

Concerning this clonotype itself: A read error may be the cause here, since a much bigger clone is one base away. The chain has TRBV12-3 or TRBV12-4 and TRBJ2-5, with D possibly being TRBD2 (5 bases). The CDR3 totals 13 residues. Trimming shortened V by 6 bases and J by 5 bases, and 13 bases separated the two germline ends. CDR3: CASRPRDGETQYF. The DNA of the CDR3 is TGTGCCAGCAGACCCCGGGATGGTGAGACCCAGTACTTC.

This clonotype has a handful of counts. The V and J genes are TRBV7-2 and TRBJ1-1; D is unresolved. V gave up 6 bases and J gave up 0 bases, with 11 bases separating them. From germline, CDR1 is SGHTA and CDR2 FQGNSA. The CDR3 spans 14 residues. The CDR3 sequence is CASRRSDMNTEAFF. The CDR3 nucleotides are TGTGCCAGCAGACGAAGCGACATGAACACTGAAGCTTTCTTT.

This clonotype was seen a handful of times. V and J are TRBV20-1 and TRBJ2-7; D is possibly TRBD1 or TRBD2 (5 bases each). The CDR3 sequence is 15 residues long. The germline V gene encodes CDR1 DFQATT and CDR2 SNEGSKA (reference sequence). With 4 bases removed from V and 3 bases from J, the gap between germline ends came to 19 bases. The CDR3 sequence: CSAKNGTLDLYEQYF. CDR3 DNA: TGCAGTGCTAAAAACGGGACCCTAGATCTCTACGAGCAGTACTTC.

The V and J genes are TRBV7-9 and TRBJ2-7; TRBD1 agrees at 11 bases. The germline V gene encodes CDR1 SEHNR and CDR2 FQNEAQ (reference sequence). The V segment lost 4 bases and the J segment 3 bases; nucleotides outside the gene matches: 11. CDR3 length equals 17 residues. The CDR3 sequence is CASSSTRHGTGGYEQYF. CDR3 nucleotide sequence: TGTGCCAGCAGCTCTACACGCCACGGGACAGGGGGCTACGAGCAGTACTTC.

This clonotype was counted many times. CDR3 amino acids: CASSAEGWTGELFF. The CDR3 nucleotides read TGTGCCAGCAGTGCGGAGGGTTGGACCGGGGAGCTGTTTTTT. This chain uses TRBV2 with TRBJ2-2, with D possibly being TRBD2 (6 bases). V was cut by 4 bases and J by 5 bases, with 11 bases left in between. Germline V lookup: CDR1 SNHLY, CDR2 FYNNEI. The CDR3 totals 14 residues.

The CDR3 nucleotides read TGTGCCAGCAGCCCGAATGGATACGAGCAGTACTTC. Protein sequence: CASSPNGYEQYF. This chain connects TRBV12-3 or TRBV12-4 to TRBJ2-7; D remains ambiguous. The CDR3 loop spans 12 amino acids. V was clipped by 6 bases and J by 4 bases, with 10 bases between them.

This clonotype appeared a few times. At one boundary the junction diverges from the germline segment, which might be a read error. The chain is built from TRBV7-7 and TRBJ1-1, with D uncertain. Germline values: CDR1 SSHAT, CDR2 FNYEAQ (reference sequence). This CDR3 is built from 13 residues. The CDR3 region is CASSATDNTEAFF. CDR3 DNA sequence: TGTGCTAGCAGCGCGACCGATAACACTGAAGCTTTCTTT.

This CDR3 is CATSRARGTYEQYF. CDR3 sequence (DNA): TGTGCCACCAGCAGAGCTCGCGGGACCTACGAGCAGTACTTC. J is TRBJ2-7 and V is TRBV15, with D possibly matching TRBD2 (6 bases). CDR1 and CDR2 (germline): LNHNV, YYDKDF (reference sequence). This CDR3 is 14 amino acids long. V was cut by 1 base and J by 2 bases, with 9 bases left in between.

This sequence joins TRBV5-1 and TRBJ1-1; no clear D. The CDR3 sequence is 13 residues long. Germline loops: CDR1 SGHRS, CDR2 YFSETQ. Deletions cut 5 bases from V and 5 bases from J, with 13 bases between. The CDR3 loop is CASSWMSGTEAFF. For the CDR3, the DNA is TGCGCCAGCAGTTGGATGAGCGGGACTGAAGCTTTCTTT.

This clonotype was observed a few times. The gene calls are TRBV7-6 and TRBJ2-7; either TRBD1 or TRBD2 may supply D (5 bases each). Trimming cost V 3 bases and J 5 bases, with 11 bases left between them. The V gene's germline CDR1 is SGHVS and CDR2 FNYEAQ. This CDR3 is built from 13 residues. This CDR3 reads CASSLRGHNEQYF. CDR3 coding DNA: TGTGCCAGCAGCTTGAGGGGCCACAACGAGCAGTACTTC.

The V gene is TRBV19, the J gene TRBJ1-1, with D unresolved. V lost 7 bases to trimming and J lost 10 bases, with 13 bases between them. This CDR3 region has 11 residues. Germline CDR1 and CDR2: LNHDA and SQIVND (reference sequence). The CDR3 region is CASMPRVGAFF. DNA of the CDR3: TGTGCCAGTATGCCGAGAGTGGGAGCTTTCTTT.

This chain uses TRBV18 with TRBJ2-7; D call uncertain. This CDR3 spans 13 amino acids. Germline loops: CDR1 KGHSH, CDR2 LQKENI. Trimming left V 1 base short and J 5 bases short, with 9 bases between. CDR3 amino acids: CASSPRVGHEQYF. The CDR3 DNA reads TGTGCCAGCTCACCACGCGTCGGGCACGAGCAGTACTTC.

There are many counts of this clonotype. The chain carries TRBV6-1 and TRBJ1-2; possible D gene TRBD1, 5 bases. Germline V gene data show CDR1 as MNHNS and CDR2 as SASEGT. V was pared by 7 bases and J by 4 bases, with 22 bases between. The CDR3 loop spans 16 amino acids. As DNA, the CDR3 is TGTGCCAGCATTCGATCTTCAAGGGGCCGTGGCTATGGCTACACCTTC. It encodes CASIRSSRGRGYGYTF.

V gene TRBV9 combines with J gene TRBJ2-2; TRBD2 matches 10 bases. CDR3 size: 15 residues. Germline CDR1 SGDLS, CDR2 YYNGEE. V trimming: 3 bases; J trimming: 7 bases; junction bases outside the gene matches: 6. The CDR3 spells CASSASGRAIGELFF. CDR3 sequence (DNA): TGTGCCAGCAGCGCCAGCGGGAGGGCAATCGGGGAGCTGTTTTTT.

This clonotype was seen a few times. This sequence joins TRBV27 and TRBJ2-3; possible D gene TRBD1, 6 bases. V was shortened by 4 bases and J by 4 bases, with 18 bases between the two germline ends. The CDR3 loop spans 16 amino acids. Germline CDR1 and CDR2: MNHEY and SMNVEV (reference sequence). CDR3 DNA: TGTGCCAGCAGTTACCGCCTCGTCAGGGGCCCAGATACGCAGTATTTT. Its translation is CASSYRLVRGPDTQYF.

This clonotype occurred a few times. This chain connects TRBV7-9 to TRBJ1-1, with TRBD1 as a possible D gene (6 bases). The CDR3 is 15 residues long. The V end lost 6 bases, the J end lost 3 bases, and 17 bases lay between the germline ends. The germline CDR1 and CDR2 sequences are SEHNR and FQNEAQ (reference sequence). CDR3 in DNA: TGTGCCAGCAGGAGGGGGGGGGCTAAGGACACTGAAGCTTTCTTT. Protein product: CASRRGGAKDTEAFF.

This clonotype was observed a few times. The V call is TRBV12-3 or TRBV12-4, the J call TRBJ2-4; a possible D gene is TRBD2 (6 bases). The CDR3 totals 12 residues. The V and J ends lost 6 bases and 6 bases respectively, with 9 bases between them. This CDR3 reads CASSGTPNIQYF. CDR3 DNA sequence: TGTGCCAGCAGCGGGACTCCAAACATTCAGTACTTC.

The J gene is TRBJ2-7, the V gene TRBV6-2 or TRBV6-3, with D perhaps TRBD2 (5 bases). The V end was cut by 7 bases, the J end by 2 bases, with 12 bases between. This CDR3 comprises 13 residues. Germline V gives CDR1 MNHEY, CDR2 SVGEGT. The CDR3 nucleotides are TGTGCCAGCATGGCTAGCCTAGCCTACGAGCAGTACTTC. Protein: CASMASLAYEQYF.

This chain uses TRBV13 with TRBJ1-4; D unresolved. The CDR3 loop spans 20 amino acids. V shed 1 base and J shed 0 bases, with 21 bases lying between them. CDR1 and CDR2 from the germline V gene are PRHDT and FYEKMQ (reference sequence). CDR3 amino acids: CASSLVGILGSPATNEKLFF. CDR3 DNA: TGTGCCAGCAGCTTAGTGGGGATCCTGGGAAGCCCTGCAACTAATGAAAAACTGTTTTTT.

Comment on this clonotype: The junction shows a germline mismatch at one end, possibly a read error. The CDR3 loop reads CASRGQPQETQCF. CDR3 nucleotides: TGTGCCAGCAGGGGACAGCCCCAAGAGACCCAGTGCTTC. The rearrangement links TRBV6-1 to TRBJ2-5; 7 bases agree with TRBD1. Germline-derived CDR1 and CDR2 are MNHNS and SASEGT. This CDR3 comprises 13 residues.

This chain uses TRBV10-3 with TRBJ1-2, with 9 positions matching TRBD1. Trimming at V came to 10 bases and at J to 6 bases, leaving 3 bases not matched to a gene. CDR1 and CDR2 (germline): ENHRY, SYGVKD. There are 11 residues in the CDR3. The DNA of the CDR3 is TGTGCCACAAGACAGGGGGATGGCTACACCTTC. It encodes CATRQGDGYTF.

The chain employs TRBV19 and TRBJ2-7; D call uncertain. V was pared by 3 bases and J by 2 bases, with 14 bases between. Germline assignment: CDR1 LNHDA and CDR2 SQIVND (reference sequence). The CDR3 contains 15 residues. CDR3 coding DNA: TGTGCCAGTAGTATGGCAGGCATAGTCACCTACGAGCAGTACTTC. It encodes CASSMAGIVTYEQYF. The whole variable domain, remainder taken from reference TRBV19 and TRBJ2-7, is DGGITQSPKYLFRKEGQNVTLSCEQNLNHDAMYWYRQDPGQGLRLIYYSQIVNDFQKGDIAEGYSVSREKKESFPLTVTSAQKNPTAFYLCASSMAGIVTYEQYFGPGTRLTVT.

The chain uses TRBV30 and TRBJ2-7, with 8 bases identical to TRBD2. The trim removed 1 base at V and 2 bases at J, leaving 1 base unmatched. CDR1 is GTSNPN and CDR2 is SVGIG in the germline V gene (reference sequence). The CDR3 consists of 13 residues. The CDR3, as DNA: TGTGCCTGGAGTGACGGGGGGGCCTACGAGCAGTACTTC. Protein: CAWSDGGAYEQYF.

This clonotype has only one observation. This chain links TRBV20-1 with TRBJ2-1; D perhaps matches TRBD1 (5 bases). This CDR3 has 13 amino acids. The germline gives CDR1 DFQATT, CDR2 SNEGSKA (reference sequence). V lost 3 bases to trimming and J lost 5 bases, with 11 bases between them. This CDR3 is CSASSRAHNEQFF. The CDR3 bases are TGCAGTGCTAGCTCCAGGGCCCACAATGAGCAGTTCTTC.

This sequence joins TRBV2 and TRBJ2-7, with D hard to call. Trimming removed 0 bases at V and 0 bases at J, with 15 bases between. Germline assignment: CDR1 SNHLY and CDR2 FYNNEI. CDR3 length: 17 residues. This CDR3 is CASSEAPQRPSSYEQYF. For the CDR3, the DNA is TGTGCCAGCAGTGAAGCGCCCCAGCGACCTAGCTCCTACGAGCAGTACTTC.

This clonotype appeared a few times. This chain connects TRBV20-1 to TRBJ2-5; D is tentatively TRBD1 or TRBD2 (5 bases each). From germline, CDR1 is DFQATT and CDR2 SNEGSKA (reference sequence). CDR3 length: 14 amino acids. V was pared by 5 bases and J by 5 bases, with 18 bases between. The CDR3 reads CSAGVLGVRETQYF. CDR3 sequence (DNA): TGCAGTGCTGGAGTCTTGGGGGTGAGGGAGACCCAGTACTTC.

The table lists this clonotype with a few counts. This rearrangement joins TRBV29-1 to TRBJ2-3; tentatively, D is TRBD2 (6 bases). The V end lost 4 bases, the J end lost 4 bases, and 15 bases lay between the germline ends. CDR1 is SQVTM, CDR2 ANQGSEA, per germline. The CDR3 loop spans 14 amino acids. The CDR3 nucleotides read TGCAGCGTTGTGGTCTTGGGAGGAGCAGATACGCAGTATTTT. As protein: CSVVVLGGADTQYF.